The 14 T cell receptor beta chains presented below share a single source sample, sequenced in a study of graft-versus-host responses after intestinal transplantation. Profiled with immunoSEQ multiplex PCR; TCRdb holds only in-frame clones, not every one. In the table there are about 86,000 clones, over 75% of which are singletons. Antigens for these TCRs are unknown. The sequencing here drew on unstimulated CD8+ T cells sorted from spleen or lymph node cells, taken before intestinal transplant. The receptors stem from a human donor who received an intestinal transplant.

V is TRBV29-1 and J is TRBJ2-7; no definite D call. Trimming pared 2 bases from V and 5 bases from J, leaving 16 bases between. This CDR3 is 14 amino acids long. Germline V CDR1 and CDR2: SQVTM, ANQGSEA. CDR3 protein: CSVESVPSTNEQYF. DNA for the CDR3: TGCAGCGTTGAAAGTGTCCCTTCAACTAACGAGCAGTACTTC.

The chain links TRBV4-2 to TRBJ2-3, with a tentative D call TRBD1 (6 bases). V lost 2 bases and J 1 base, leaving 13 bases between the germline ends. The CDR3 extends over 16 amino acids. CDR1 and CDR2 (germline): LGHNA, YNFKEQ. The CDR3 region is CASSQFSGVGTDTQYF. As DNA, the CDR3 is TGTGCCAGCAGCCAATTCTCAGGGGTCGGCACAGATACGCAGTATTTT.

The rearrangement links TRBV25-1 to TRBJ1-3; D unclear. Germline V gene data show CDR1 as MGHDK and CDR2 as SYGVNS. The CDR3 loop spans 15 amino acids. Trimming left V 3 bases short and J 0 bases short, with 9 bases between. CDR3 region: CASSDNGASGNTIYF. The DNA for the CDR3 is TGTGCCAGCAGTGATAACGGAGCCTCTGGAAACACCATATATTTT.

This clone was seen only a few times. Germline is not matched at one junction end, which may reflect a read error. This chain uses TRBV6-1 with TRBJ1-2; TRBD1 matches at 7 bases. The CDR3 covers 11 residues. CDR1 MNHNS and CDR2 SASEGT come from the germline V gene. This CDR3 reads CASSRDSYQDF. The CDR3 DNA sequence: TGTGCCAGCAGCCGGGACAGTTACCAAGACTTC.

This clone was counted a single time. The V call is TRBV19, the J call TRBJ2-1, with a possible D match to TRBD2 (6 bases). V was cut by 6 bases and J by 0 bases, with 6 bases left in between. This CDR3 region has 13 residues. Per the germline V gene, CDR1 is LNHDA and CDR2 is SQIVND (reference sequence). In nucleotides, the CDR3 is TGTGCCAGTAGCGGGAGCTCCTACAATGAGCAGTTCTTC. It codes for CASSGSSYNEQFF.

CDR3 loop: CASSLSQGLLNEQFF. For the CDR3, the DNA is TGCGCCAGCAGCTTGTCCCAGGGACTTCTGAATGAGCAGTTCTTC. The rearrangement joins TRBV5-1 to TRBJ2-1; a possible D gene is TRBD2 (6 bases). The V end lost 1 base, the J end lost 7 bases, and 15 bases lay between the germline ends. The germline V gene has CDR1 SGHRS and CDR2 YFSETQ. The CDR3 loop spans 15 amino acids. Full variable domain (missing parts from reference TRBV5-1 and TRBJ2-1): KAGVTQTPRYLIKTRGQQVTLSCSPISGHRSVSWYQQTPGQGLQFLFEYFSETQRNKGNFPGRFSGRQFSNSRSEMNVSTLELGDSALYLCASSLSQGLLNEQFFGPGTRLTVL.

The rearrangement uses TRBV7-8 and TRBJ2-1; no clear D gene. Germline CDR1 and CDR2: SGHVS and FQNEAQ. The CDR3 spans 12 residues. Trimming took off 4 bases at V and 5 bases at J, with 6 bases between the two ends. CDR3: CASSSTDNEQFF. The DNA for the CDR3 is TGTGCCAGCAGCTCTACAGACAATGAGCAGTTCTTC.

Turning to this clone: This sample also contains other DNA sequences that code for the same CDR3. The J gene is TRBJ2-7, the V gene TRBV4-1; D might be TRBD1 (7 bases). The germline V gene has CDR1 MGHRA and CDR2 YSYEKL. Deletions cut 4 bases from V and 2 bases from J, with 12 bases between. The CDR3 has 14 residues. The CDR3 DNA follows: TGCGCCAGCAGCCCGCGGGACAGAACCTACGAGCAGTACTTC. Protein product: CASSPRDRTYEQYF.

The chain couples TRBV19 to TRBJ1-5; 9 nucleotides line up with TRBD1. The CDR3 is 16 amino acids. The V segment lost 1 base and the J segment 5 bases; nucleotides outside the gene matches: 6. The germline CDR1 and CDR2 sequences are LNHDA and SQIVND (reference sequence). The CDR3 sequence is CASSIVGQGRHQPQHF. The CDR3 nucleotides read TGTGCCAGTAGTATAGTCGGACAGGGGAGGCATCAGCCCCAGCATTTT.

The V and J genes are TRBV28 and TRBJ2-1, with 8 bases fitting TRBD1. This CDR3 comprises 14 residues. The ends lost 5 bases at V and 8 bases at J; junction bases unmatched: 8. The germline V gene has CDR1 MDHEN and CDR2 SYDVKM. CDR3 protein: CASSQGTGGYEQFF. CDR3 DNA sequence: TGTGCCAGCAGTCAAGGGACAGGTGGCTATGAGCAGTTCTTC.

The V gene is TRBV7-9, the J gene TRBJ2-1, with a possible D match to TRBD1 (5 bases). V was clipped by 5 bases and J by 4 bases, with 12 bases between them. CDR3 size: 14 residues. Germline CDR1 SEHNR, CDR2 FQNEAQ (reference sequence). CDR3 in amino acids: CASSLFQGYNEQFF. CDR3 in DNA: TGTGCCAGCAGCCTATTCCAGGGATACAATGAGCAGTTCTTC.

The chain uses TRBV6-5 and TRBJ2-7; maybe TRBD1 (5 bases). The CDR3 consists of 13 residues. V lost 0 bases, J lost 5 bases, and 8 bases lay in between. The germline V gene encodes CDR1 MNHEY and CDR2 SVGAGI. The CDR3 nucleotides read TGTGCCAGCAGTTACTCTCAGGGCAACGAGCAGTACTTC. As protein: CASSYSQGNEQYF.

V gene TRBV6-5 combines with J gene TRBJ2-1; no definite D call. The V end was cut by 2 bases, the J end by 5 bases, with 4 bases between. From germline, CDR1 is MNHEY and CDR2 SVGAGI. This CDR3 is 12 amino acids long. The CDR3 sequence is CASSYPDNEQFF. The CDR3 coding sequence is TGTGCCAGCAGTTACCCAGACAATGAGCAGTTCTTC.

This clone has more than one count but fewer than ten. J is TRBJ1-3 and V is TRBV6-5; D gene ambiguous. Germline CDR1 MNHEY, CDR2 SVGAGI. Trimming shortened V by 10 bases and J by 3 bases, and 7 bases separated the two germline ends. This CDR3 comprises 11 residues. The CDR3: CATTGGNTIYF. The CDR3 DNA reads TGTGCCACTACCGGTGGAAACACCATATATTTT.